What follows are 9 T cell receptor beta chains derived from one specimen sequenced in a study of T cells in Graves' hyperthyroidism and ophthalmopathy. The TCR beta CDR3 regions underwent amplification using RNA transcripts as the source. The primer set for the first-round RT-PCR of the TCR CDR3 was HTBI. TCRdb passed the multiplex PCR reads through MiXCR, listing each CDR3 protein once. Among about 300,000 distinct CDR3 sequences, 20% to 25% were seen once, and the ten largest hold about 25%. The specimen sequenced was blood. These receptors were taken from a middle-aged man with Graves' hyperthyroidism that later progressed to Graves' ophthalmopathy.

This clonotype was counted many times. The V call is TRBV12-3 or TRBV12-4, the J call TRBJ2-5; 7 bases map to TRBD2. The length of the CDR3 is 17 residues. After removal of 2 bases from V and 1 base from J, the junction contained 10 bases not matched to a gene. The CDR3 is CASSLFPGGLGQETQYF. The CDR3 DNA follows: TGTGCCAGCAGTTTATTTCCGGGTGGACTAGGCCAAGAGACCCAGTACTTC.

This clonotype was picked up many times. V and J are TRBV2 and TRBJ2-7; TRBD2 matches at 7 bases. V trimming: 7 bases; J trimming: 2 bases; junction bases outside the gene matches: 2. Germline V gives CDR1 SNHLY, CDR2 FYNNEI. The CDR3 consists of 12 residues. The CDR3 protein is CASKRETYEQYF. CDR3 in DNA: TGTGCCAGCAAGCGGGAAACCTACGAGCAGTACTTC.

This sequence joins TRBV11-2 and TRBJ2-7; 11 bases are a match to TRBD2. With 4 bases clipped from V and 5 bases from J, the junction kept 4 bases outside the gene matches. The germline V gene has CDR1 SGHAT and CDR2 FQNNGV. This CDR3 has 14 residues. The CDR3 spells CASSSLAGADEQYF. CDR3 sequence (DNA): TGTGCCAGCAGCTCACTAGCGGGAGCGGACGAGCAGTACTTC.

Many counts were recorded for this clonotype. The V gene is TRBV12-3 or TRBV12-4, the J gene TRBJ2-5; 7 positions agree with TRBD2. The V and J ends lost 0 bases and 2 bases, in that order; junction bases with no gene match: 6. The CDR3 is made up of 16 amino acids. CDR3 DNA: TGTGCCAGCAGTTTAGCGCCGCGGGGGTGGCAAGAGACCCAGTACTTC. Amino acid sequence: CASSLAPRGWQETQYF.

The chain has TRBV30 and TRBJ1-3, with D possibly TRBD1 on 6 matching bases. This CDR3 has 12 residues. CDR1 and CDR2 from the germline V gene are GTSNPN and SVGIG (reference sequence). V lost 7 bases to trimming and J lost 2 bases, with 9 bases between them. The DNA of the CDR3 is TGTGCCTTAAACAGGGCTGGAAACACCATATATTTT. Its protein product is CALNRAGNTIYF.

There are many counts of this clonotype. The V gene is TRBV12-3 or TRBV12-4, the J gene TRBJ1-1; D uncertain. Trimming stripped 2 bases from V and 3 bases from J, with 7 bases between. The CDR3 totals 13 residues. Written as DNA, the CDR3 is TGTGCCAGCAGTTTACGGCACTACACTGAAGCTTTCTTT. It codes for CASSLRHYTEAFF.

The chain has TRBV29-1 and TRBJ2-7; 7 bases map to TRBD1. The CDR3 has 14 residues. CDR1 is SQVTM, CDR2 ANQGSEA, per germline. J gave up 0 bases and V 5 bases, and 7 bases lay outside the gene matches. CDR3 loop: CSVIPGQRSYEQYF. The DNA for the CDR3 is TGCAGCGTTATACCGGGACAGCGCTCCTACGAGCAGTACTTC.

CDR3 coding DNA: TGTGCCAGCAGTAGGGACGGCTCCTACGAGAGGCAGTACTTC. Its protein is CASSRDGSYERQYF. The gene calls are TRBV6-1 and TRBJ2-7; D may match TRBD1 or TRBD2 (5 bases each). V lost 5 bases and J lost 9, with 20 bases in between. Germline V CDR1 and CDR2: MNHNS, SASEGT. This CDR3 has 14 amino acids.

V gene TRBV28 combines with J gene TRBJ1-5; D is possibly TRBD1 (5 bases). CDR3 length: 15 residues. V was pared by 5 bases and J by 4 bases, with 15 bases between. The germline V gene encodes CDR1 MDHEN and CDR2 SYDVKM. This CDR3 reads CASSVSVRGNQPQHF. The CDR3 DNA is TGTGCCAGCAGTGTGTCTGTGAGGGGAAATCAGCCCCAGCATTTT.